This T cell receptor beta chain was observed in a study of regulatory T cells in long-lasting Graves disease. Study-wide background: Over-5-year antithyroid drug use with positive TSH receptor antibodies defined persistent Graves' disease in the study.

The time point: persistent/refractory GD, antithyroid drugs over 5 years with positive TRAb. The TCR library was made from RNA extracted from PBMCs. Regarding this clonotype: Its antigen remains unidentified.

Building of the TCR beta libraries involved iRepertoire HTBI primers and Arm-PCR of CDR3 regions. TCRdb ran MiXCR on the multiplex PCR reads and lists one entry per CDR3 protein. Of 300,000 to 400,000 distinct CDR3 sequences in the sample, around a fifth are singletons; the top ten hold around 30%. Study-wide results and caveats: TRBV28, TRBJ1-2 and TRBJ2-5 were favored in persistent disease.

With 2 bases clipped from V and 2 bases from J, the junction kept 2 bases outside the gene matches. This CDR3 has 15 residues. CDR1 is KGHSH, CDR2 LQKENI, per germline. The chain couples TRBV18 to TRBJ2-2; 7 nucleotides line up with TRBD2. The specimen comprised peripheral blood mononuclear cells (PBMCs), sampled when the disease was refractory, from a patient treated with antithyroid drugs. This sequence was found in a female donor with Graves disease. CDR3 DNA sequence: TGTGCCAGCTCACCAACTAGCGCTAACACCGGGGAGCTGTTTTTT. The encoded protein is CASSPTSANTGELFF. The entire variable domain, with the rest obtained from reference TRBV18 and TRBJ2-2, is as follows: NAGVMQNPRHLVRRRGQEARLRCSPMKGHSHVYWYRQLPEEGLKFMVYLQKENIIDESGMPKERFSAEFPKEGPSILRIQQVVRGDSAAYFCASSPTSANTGELFFGEGSRLTVL.